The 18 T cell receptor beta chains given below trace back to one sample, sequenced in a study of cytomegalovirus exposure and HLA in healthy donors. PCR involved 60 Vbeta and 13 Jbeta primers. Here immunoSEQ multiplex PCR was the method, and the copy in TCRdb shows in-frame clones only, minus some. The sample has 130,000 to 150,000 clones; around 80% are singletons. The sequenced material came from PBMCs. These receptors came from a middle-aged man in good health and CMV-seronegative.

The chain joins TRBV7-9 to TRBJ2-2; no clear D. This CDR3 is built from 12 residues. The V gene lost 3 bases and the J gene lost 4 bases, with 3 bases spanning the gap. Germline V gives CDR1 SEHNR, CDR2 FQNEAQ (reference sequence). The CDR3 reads CASSLSTGELFF. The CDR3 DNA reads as TGTGCCAGCAGCTTGAGCACCGGGGAGCTGTTTTTT. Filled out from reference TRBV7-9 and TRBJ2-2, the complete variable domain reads DTGVSQNPRHKITKRGQNVTFRCDPISEHNRLYWYRQTLGQGPEFLTYFQNEAQLEKSRLLSDRFSAERPKGSFSTLEIQRTEQGDSAMYLCASSLSTGELFFGEGSRLTVL.

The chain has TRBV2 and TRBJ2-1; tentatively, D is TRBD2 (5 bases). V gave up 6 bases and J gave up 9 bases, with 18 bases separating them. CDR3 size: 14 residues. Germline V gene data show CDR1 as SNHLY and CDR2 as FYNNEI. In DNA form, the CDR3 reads TGTGCCAGCAGCCCCGGGCGACTAAGGACTGAGCAGTTCTTC. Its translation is CASSPGRLRTEQFF.

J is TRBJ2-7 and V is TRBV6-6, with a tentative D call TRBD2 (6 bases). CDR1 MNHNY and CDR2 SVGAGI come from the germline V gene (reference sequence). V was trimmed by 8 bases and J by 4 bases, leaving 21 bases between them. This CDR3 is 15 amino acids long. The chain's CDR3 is CASAVWGEGSYEQYF. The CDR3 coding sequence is TGTGCCAGCGCCGTTTGGGGGGAAGGTTCTTACGAGCAGTACTTC.

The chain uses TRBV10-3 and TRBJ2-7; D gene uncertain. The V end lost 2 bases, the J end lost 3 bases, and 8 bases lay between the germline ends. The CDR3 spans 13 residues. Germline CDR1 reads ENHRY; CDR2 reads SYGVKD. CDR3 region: CAISEGPLYEQYF. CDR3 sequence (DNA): TGTGCCATCAGTGAGGGTCCACTCTACGAGCAGTACTTC.

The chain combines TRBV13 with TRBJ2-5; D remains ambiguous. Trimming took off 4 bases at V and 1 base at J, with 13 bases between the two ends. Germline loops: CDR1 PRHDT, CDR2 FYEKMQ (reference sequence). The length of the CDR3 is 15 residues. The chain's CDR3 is CASSSTRGLQETQYF. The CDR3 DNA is TGTGCCAGCAGCTCCACCAGAGGTCTCCAAGAGACCCAGTACTTC.

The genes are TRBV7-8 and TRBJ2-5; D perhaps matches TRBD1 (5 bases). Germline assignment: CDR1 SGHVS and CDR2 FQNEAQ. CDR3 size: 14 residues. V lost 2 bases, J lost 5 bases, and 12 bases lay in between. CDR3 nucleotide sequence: TGTGCCAGCAGCTTAATTCAGGGTTTGGAGACCCAGTACTTC. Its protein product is CASSLIQGLETQYF. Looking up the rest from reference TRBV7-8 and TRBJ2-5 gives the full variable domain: GAGVSQSPRYKVAKRGQDVALRCDPISGHVSLFWYQQALGQGPEFLTYFQNEAQLDKSGLPSDRFFAERPEGSVSTLKIQRTQQEDSAVYLCASSLIQGLETQYFGPGTRLLVL.

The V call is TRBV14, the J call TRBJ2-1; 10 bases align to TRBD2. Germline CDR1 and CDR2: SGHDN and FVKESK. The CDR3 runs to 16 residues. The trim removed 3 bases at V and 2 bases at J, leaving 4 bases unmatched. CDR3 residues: CASSHLLAGPYNEQFF. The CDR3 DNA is TGTGCCAGCAGCCACCTACTAGCGGGGCCCTACAATGAGCAGTTCTTC.

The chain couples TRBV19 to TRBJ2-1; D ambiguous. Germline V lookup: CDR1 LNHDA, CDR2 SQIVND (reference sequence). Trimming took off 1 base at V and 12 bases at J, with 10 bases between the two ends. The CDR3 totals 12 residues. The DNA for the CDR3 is TGTGCCAGTAGTATAGTTGGAGCCGGGCAGTTCTTC. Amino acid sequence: CASSIVGAGQFF.

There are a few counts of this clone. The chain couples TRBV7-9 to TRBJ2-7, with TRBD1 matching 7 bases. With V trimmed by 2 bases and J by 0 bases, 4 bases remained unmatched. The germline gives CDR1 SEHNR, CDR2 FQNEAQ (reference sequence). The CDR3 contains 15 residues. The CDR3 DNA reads TGTGCCAGCAGCTTAATTGGGACAGTCTCCTACGAGCAGTACTTC. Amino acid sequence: CASSLIGTVSYEQYF.

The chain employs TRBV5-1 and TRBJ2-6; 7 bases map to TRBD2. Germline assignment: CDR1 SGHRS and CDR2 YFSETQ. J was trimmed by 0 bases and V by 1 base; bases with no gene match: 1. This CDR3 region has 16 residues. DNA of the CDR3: TGCGCCAGCAGCTTGCCGGGAGGCTCTGGGGCCAACGTCCTGACTTTC. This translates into CASSLPGGSGANVLTF.

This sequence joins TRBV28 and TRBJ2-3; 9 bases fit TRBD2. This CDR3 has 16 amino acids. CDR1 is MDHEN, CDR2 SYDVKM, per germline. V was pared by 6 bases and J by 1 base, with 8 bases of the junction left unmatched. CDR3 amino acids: CASREVRTSGTDTQYF. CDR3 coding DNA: TGTGCCAGCAGGGAAGTTCGGACTAGCGGCACAGATACGCAGTATTTT.

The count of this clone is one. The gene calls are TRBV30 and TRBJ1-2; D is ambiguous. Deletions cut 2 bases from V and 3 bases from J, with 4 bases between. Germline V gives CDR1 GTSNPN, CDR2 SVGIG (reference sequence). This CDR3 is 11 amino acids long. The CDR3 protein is CAWSPYYGYTF. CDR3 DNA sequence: TGTGCCTGGAGTCCCTACTATGGCTACACCTTC.

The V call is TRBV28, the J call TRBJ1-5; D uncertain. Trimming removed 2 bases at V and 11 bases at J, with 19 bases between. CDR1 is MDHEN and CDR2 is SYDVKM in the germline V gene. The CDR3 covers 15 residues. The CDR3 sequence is CASSLIEGKRAAQHF. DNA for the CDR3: TGTGCCAGCAGTTTAATTGAGGGTAAGAGGGCGGCCCAGCATTTT.

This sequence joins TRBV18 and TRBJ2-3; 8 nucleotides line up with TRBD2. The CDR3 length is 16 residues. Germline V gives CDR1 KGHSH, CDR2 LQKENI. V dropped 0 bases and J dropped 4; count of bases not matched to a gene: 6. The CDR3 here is CASSPPSGGVADTQYF. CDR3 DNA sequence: TGTGCCAGCTCACCACCATCGGGGGGGGTTGCAGATACGCAGTATTTT.

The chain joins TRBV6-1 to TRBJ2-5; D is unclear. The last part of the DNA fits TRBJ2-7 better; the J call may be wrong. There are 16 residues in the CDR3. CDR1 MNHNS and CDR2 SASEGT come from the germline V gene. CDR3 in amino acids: CASSEVRISTRDEQYF. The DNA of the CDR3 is TGTGCCAGCAGTGAAGTCAGGATAAGCACAAGAGACGAGCAGTACTTC.

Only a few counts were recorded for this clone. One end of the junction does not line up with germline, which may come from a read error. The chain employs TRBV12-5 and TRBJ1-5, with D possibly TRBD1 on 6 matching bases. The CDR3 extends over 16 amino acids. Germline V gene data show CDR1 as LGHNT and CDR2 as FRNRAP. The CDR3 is CASALQGGLKNQPQHF. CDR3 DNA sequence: TGTGCTAGTGCTTTGCAAGGGGGATTAAAAAATCAGCCCCAGCATTTT.

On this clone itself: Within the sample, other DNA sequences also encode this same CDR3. The CDR3 loop is CASSVASGAVTGELFF. Written as DNA, the CDR3 is TGTGCCAGCAGTGTGGCGAGCGGGGCTGTAACCGGGGAGCTGTTTTTT. The rearrangement links TRBV6-4 to TRBJ2-2, with 7 bases identical to TRBD2. This CDR3 has 16 amino acids. The V gene's germline CDR1 is MRHNA and CDR2 SNTAGT. The V and J ends lost 4 bases and 5 bases, in that order; junction bases with no gene match: 10.

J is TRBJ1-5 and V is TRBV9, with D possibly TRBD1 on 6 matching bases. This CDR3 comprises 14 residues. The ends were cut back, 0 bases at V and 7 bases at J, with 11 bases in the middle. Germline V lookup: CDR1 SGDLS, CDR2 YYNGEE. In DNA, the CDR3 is TGTGCCAGCAGCGTAGGGGGGGGCGGCCAGCCCCAGCATTTT. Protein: CASSVGGGGQPQHF.